Listed below are T cell receptor beta chains from one sample, sequenced in a study of cytomegalovirus exposure and HLA in healthy donors. Only in-frame clones appear in the TCRdb table, and some are missing; sequencing was by immunoSEQ multiplex PCR. The sample includes 80,000 to 100,000 clones, around 73% of them seen just once. The sample comprised PBMCs. Receptors originate from a man aged 35 to 55 in good health and CMV-seronegative. Both conserved end residues are part of each CDR3. The D gene is left open where the match is weak. The listing skips clone size in some rows; elsewhere it reads once, few, many or a size class.

TRBJ2-7 TRBV6-5 TRBD1 . CASSDRGTYEQYF TGTGCCAGCAGCGACAGGGGGACCTACGAGCAGTACTTC
TRBJ2-7 TRBV15 . . CATSIQGGSYEQYF TGTGCCACCAGCATCCAGGGGGGCTCCTACGAGCAGTACTTC
TRBJ1-6 TRBV5-6 . . CASTLSRGRQINSPLHF TGTGCCAGCACCCTATCGCGGGGGAGGCAAATTAATTCACCCCTCCACTTT
TRBJ2-1 TRBV7-8 TRBD1 . CASSLVLDRGYNEQFF TGTGCCAGCAGCTTAGTATTGGACAGGGGATACAATGAGCAGTTCTTC
TRBJ2-7 TRBV5-1 TRBD1 once CASMAGTGGLYEQYF TGCGCCAGCATGGCCGGGACAGGGGGCTTATACGAGCAGTACTTC
TRBJ2-3 TRBV28 TRBD2 . CASSLVESGKFGTQYF TGTGCCAGCAGTTTGGTCGAGAGCGGGAAGTTTGGTACGCAGTATTTT
TRBJ2-2 TRBV18 TRBD1 . CASSLGQGNGELFF TGTGCCAGCTCCCTCGGACAGGGTAACGGGGAGCTGTTTTTT
TRBJ2-2 TRBV10-3 TRBD1 . CAIKLGTGRETGELFF TGTGCCATCAAACTCGGGACAGGGAGGGAAACCGGGGAGCTGTTTTTT
TRBJ1-1 TRBV9 TRBD1 . CASSGDGTGRLRDTEAFF TGTGCCAGCAGCGGCGACGGGACAGGGCGTCTTAGGGACACTGAAGCTTTCTTT
TRBJ2-2 TRBV4-1 TRBD1 . CASSQELPGQGWGIRELFF TGCGCCAGCAGCCAAGAACTGCCGGGACAGGGTTGGGGTATTAGGGAGCTGTTTTTT
TRBJ1-2 TRBV4-3 . . CASSQTNREFGYTF TGCGCCAGCAGCCAAACTAACAGGGAGTTTGGCTACACCTTC
TRBJ1-4 TRBV7-8 . few CASSQRRQGGEKLFF TGTGCCAGCAGCCAGAGGCGGCAGGGAGGCGAAAAACTGTTTTTT
TRBJ2-7 TRBV25-1 TRBD1 . CASSENRGKGRYEQYF TGTGCCAGCAGTGAGAACAGGGGGAAGGGGAGGTACGAGCAGTACTTC
TRBJ2-3 TRBV7-9 . . CASSLLDTQYF TGTGCCAGCAGCTTACTCGATACGCAGTATTTT
TRBJ2-1 TRBV5-1 TRBD2 . CASSSSGVRYNEQFF TGCGCCAGCAGCTCTAGCGGGGTGAGATACAATGAGCAGTTCTTC
TRBJ2-1 TRBV5-8 TRBD2 . CASSIGLASYNEQFF TGTGCCAGCAGCATAGGACTAGCGAGCTACAATGAGCAGTTCTTC
TRBJ2-2 TRBV7-9 TRBD1 . CASSYRQGTGELFF TGTGCCAGCAGTTACAGACAGGGTACCGGGGAGCTGTTTTTT
TRBJ2-5 TRBV9 . . CASSGSGGLGETQYF TGTGCCAGCAGCGGATCAGGGGGACTCGGAGAGACCCAGTACTTC
TRBJ1-1 TRBV21-1 . once CASTSCGNTEAFF TGTGCCAGCACCTCATGCGGAAACACTGAAGCTTTCTTT
TRBJ1-5 TRBV7-8 . . CASSPESVARPQHF TGTGCCAGCAGCCCTGAATCCGTTGCGCGGCCCCAGCATTTT
TRBJ2-5 TRBV14 . . CASSQGAWAQYF TGTGCCAGCAGCCAAGGAGCGTGGGCCCAGTACTTC
TRBJ1-5 TRBV15 . few CATSRDFMTGRDQPQHF TGTGCCACCAGCAGAGATTTCATGACCGGTCGGGATCAGCCCCAGCATTTT
TRBJ2-1 TRBV9 . . CASSVAGRAYNEQFF TGTGCCAGCAGCGTAGCTGGGAGAGCCTACAATGAGCAGTTCTTC
TRBJ1-1 TRBV6-1 . . CASSESQGRPEAFF TGTGCCAGCAGTGAATCCCAGGGGCGGCCTGAAGCTTTCTTT
TRBJ1-2 TRBV10-3 TRBD1 . CAISEDRVYGYTF TGTGCCATCAGTGAAGACAGGGTCTATGGCTACACCTTC
TRBJ2-6 TRBV25-1 . . CASSPQWGRGANVLTF TGTGCCAGCAGTCCTCAGTGGGGGAGGGGGGCCAACGTCCTGACTTTC
TRBJ2-7 TRBV7-9 . . CASSPQGPNEQYF TGTGCCAGCAGCCCGCAGGGGCCCAACGAGCAGTACTTC
TRBJ2-7 TRBV7-8 TRBD1 . CASSSRGTGSSYEQYF TGTGCCAGCAGCTCCCGTGGGACAGGGAGCTCCTACGAGCAGTACTTC
TRBJ1-2 TRBV5-1 TRBD1 once CASSLGDRVFSPYGYTF TGCGCCAGCAGCCTGGGGGACAGGGTATTTTCACCCTATGGCTACACCTTC
TRBJ1-1 TRBV6-6 TRBD1 once CASSWPGGTEAFF TGTGCCAGCTCATGGCCAGGGGGCACTGAAGCTTTCTTT
TRBJ2-5 TRBV7-2 . . CASSLAGPQETQYF TGTGCCAGCAGCTTAGCGGGGCCACAAGAGACCCAGTACTTC
TRBJ1-6 TRBV4-1 . once CASSSPRDTSYNSPLHF TGCGCCAGCAGCTCGCCCCGGGACACCTCCTATAATTCACCCCTCCACTTT
TRBJ2-7 TRBV15 TRBD1 . CATSRDRTSLGQGQHF TGTGCCACCAGCAGAGATAGGACAAGTCTAGGACAGGGGCAGCACTTC
TRBJ1-5 TRBV7-9 . . CASSLNWEGQGPQHF TGTGCCAGCAGCTTAAATTGGGAAGGGCAGGGGCCCCAGCATTTT
TRBJ2-1 TRBV6-6 TRBD2 . CASSYSGGGYNEQFF TGTGCCAGCAGTTACAGCGGGGGGGGATACAATGAGCAGTTCTTC
TRBJ2-1 TRBV29-1 . once CSVIYNEQFF TGCAGCGTAATATACAATGAGCAGTTCTTC
TRBJ1-1 TRBV12-1 . . CASSFPGQKNTEAFF TGTGCCAGCAGCTTCCCGGGACAGAAGAACACTGAAGCTTTCTTT
TRBJ2-2 TRBV6-5 . . CASSYGARVTGELFF TGTGCCAGCAGTTACGGTGCGAGGGTCACCGGGGAGCTGTTTTTT
TRBJ2-7 TRBV4-1 TRBD2 . CASSQRGVGEQYF TGCGCCAGCAGCCAACGGGGGGTGGGTGAGCAGTACTTC
TRBJ2-1 TRBV2 . few CASSEGGRYEQFF TGTGCCAGCAGTGAAGGAGGGCGGTATGAGCAGTTCTTC
TRBJ1-4 TRBV30 . . CAWSRGVGGLEKLFF TGTGCCTGGAGTCGCGGTGTAGGAGGTTTAGAAAAACTGTTTTTT
TRBJ1-6 TRBV27 . . CASSLGFSGSPLHF TGTGCCAGCAGTTTAGGGTTCTCGGGGTCACCCCTCCACTTT
TRBJ1-6 TRBV10-1 . . CASSPLSRSYNSPLHF TGCGCCAGCAGCCCTCTAAGTCGATCCTATAATTCACCCCTCCACTTT
TRBJ1-1 TRBV30 TRBD1 . CAWNRDRGLNTEAFF TGTGCCTGGAACCGGGACAGGGGACTTAACACTGAAGCTTTCTTT
TRBJ1-4 TRBV5-5 . . CASSLIREGEKLFF TGTGCCAGCAGCTTAATCCGGGAGGGAGAAAAACTGTTTTTT
TRBJ1-4 TRBV12-2 . . CASRLRSTNEKLFF TGTGCAAGTCGCTTACGTTCAACTAATGAAAAACTGTTTTTT
TRBJ2-3 TRBV6-1 . . CASRRLGDTQYF TGTGCCAGCAGGAGACTTGGAGATACGCAGTATTTT
TRBJ2-3 TRBV9 TRBD2 . CASSETSGATQYF TGTGCCAGCAGCGAAACTAGCGGAGCCACGCAGTATTTT
TRBJ1-6 TRBV6-1 . . CASSDSGGNSPLHF TGTGCCAGCAGTGATTCCGGGGGTAATTCACCCCTCCACTTT
TRBJ2-1 TRBV7-7 TRBD2 . CASSLELAGGGEQFF TGTGCCAGCAGCTTAGAACTAGCGGGGGGTGGTGAGCAGTTCTTC
TRBJ2-7 TRBV29-1 TRBD1 . CSVRPGQFSYEQYF TGCAGCGTTCGGCCGGGACAGTTCTCCTACGAGCAGTACTTC
TRBJ2-1 TRBV7-3 TRBD2 . CASSSSGLVTYNEQFF TGTGCCAGCAGCTCTAGCGGACTCGTTACCTACAATGAGCAGTTCTTC
TRBJ2-7 TRBV7-9 TRBD2 . CASSLAGLTYEQYF TGTGCCAGCAGCTTAGCGGGACTAACCTACGAGCAGTACTTC
TRBJ2-5 TRBV6-5 TRBD2 . CASSQLAGPQETQYF TGTGCCAGCAGCCAACTAGCGGGGCCACAAGAGACCCAGTACTTC
TRBJ2-3 TRBV5-4 . . CASGLADTQYF TGTGCCAGCGGCCTCGCAGATACGCAGTATTTT
TRBJ1-2 TRBV5-1 TRBD1 . CASSPATGAGIGYTF TGCGCCAGCAGCCCGGCCACAGGGGCGGGAATTGGCTACACCTTC